The clone carrying this TCR beta chain was observed at least ten times. Its antigen remains unidentified. Each cDNA molecule carried a unique molecular identifier. MiXCR, run by TCRdb on the 5' RACE reads, gives a single entry per CDR3 protein. The sample lists tens of thousands of distinct CDR3 sequences, around 7% occurring once. This specimen belongs to a study of early T cells in non-severe SARS-CoV-2 infection. Study-level information: The authors sequenced bulk RNA from unsorted whole blood, leaving chains unpaired. General study results and limits: The matching step, a VDJdb search, favored anti-spike CD8 responses and missed private and CD4 specificities.

The CDR3 loop spans 14 amino acids. Trimming took 1 base from V and 9 from J, leaving 13 bases between them. Germline-derived CDR1 and CDR2 are SGHVS and FNYEAQ. The chain recombines TRBV7-6 with TRBJ2-1; tentatively, D is TRBD2 (6 bases). Material for sequencing was whole blood. This receptor was taken from an adult who was a healthcare worker with PCR-confirmed SARS-CoV-2 infection or an uninfected control (not recorded which). CDR3 in DNA: TGTGCCAGCAGCTTAGAAGGCGGGGACGCTGAGCAGTTCTTC. Protein: CASSLEGGDAEQFF. Based on the CDR3 plus reference TRBV7-6 and TRBJ2-1, the full variable domain is GAGVSQSPRYKVTKRGQDVALRCDPISGHVSLYWYRQALGQGPEFLTYFNYEAQQDKSGLPNDRFSAERPEGSISTLTIQRTEQRDSAMYRCASSLEGGDAEQFFGPGTRLTVL.